Listed below are T cell receptor beta chains from one sample, sequenced in a study of T cell responses to AZD1222 COVID-19 vaccine. The table came from immunoSEQ multiplex PCR; TCRdb's copy has only in-frame clones and leaves some out. The sample shows 120,000 or so clones, approximately 92% of them seen only once. The sequences come from peripheral blood, collected on day 0 of AZD1222 vaccination. The origin of the receptors is an adult in good health. Both conserved end residues are part of each CDR3. A D gene is named only where the DNA matches it firmly. A row's size may be missing; if present it is once, few, many or a size class.

D gene: .
J gene: TRBJ2-5
V gene: TRBV29-1
clone size: .
CDR3 DNA: TGCAGCGTTGAGAACTCACGGGAGACCCAGTACTTC
CDR3 protein: CSVENSRETQYF

D gene: .
J gene: TRBJ1-2
V gene: TRBV28
clone size: .
CDR3 DNA: TGTGCCACCTCAACAGGGTCTTGGGGCTACACCTTC
CDR3 protein: CATSTGSWGYTF

D gene: .
J gene: TRBJ2-7
V gene: TRBV7-9
clone size: .
CDR3 DNA: TGTGCCAGCAGCTCCCAGGGGGGGCGGTACTACGAGCAGTACTTC
CDR3 protein: CASSSQGGRYYEQYF

D gene: TRBD1
J gene: TRBJ1-4
V gene: TRBV5-5
clone size: .
CDR3 DNA: TGTGCCAGCAGCTTGGCCATGGGGACAGGGGATAATGAAAAACTGTTTTTT
CDR3 protein: CASSLAMGTGDNEKLFF

D gene: TRBD2
J gene: TRBJ2-4
V gene: TRBV5-4
clone size: .
CDR3 DNA: TGTGCCAGCAGCCCGGGACTAGCGGGGGGGCACGTCAAAAACATTCAGTACTTC
CDR3 protein: CASSPGLAGGHVKNIQYF

D gene: .
J gene: TRBJ2-7
V gene: TRBV25-1
clone size: .
CDR3 DNA: TGTGCCAGCAGTGAAATGGGATTAGCGGCCTACGAGCAGTACTTC
CDR3 protein: CASSEMGLAAYEQYF

D gene: .
J gene: TRBJ1-2
V gene: TRBV28
clone size: .
CDR3 DNA: TGTGCCAGCAGTTTAACTGGGAGGGGCGATGGCTACACCTTC
CDR3 protein: CASSLTGRGDGYTF

D gene: .
J gene: TRBJ2-1
V gene: TRBV9
clone size: .
CDR3 DNA: TGTGCCAGCAGCGCAGGTGGGGGTTTTTACAATGAGCAGTTCTTC
CDR3 protein: CASSAGGGFYNEQFF

D gene: .
J gene: TRBJ2-7
V gene: TRBV29-1
clone size: .
CDR3 DNA: TGCAGCGTTCTACAGAACTCCCTCTACGAGCAGTACTTC
CDR3 protein: CSVLQNSLYEQYF

D gene: .
J gene: TRBJ2-7
V gene: TRBV23-1
clone size: .
CDR3 DNA: TGCGCCAGATTTGAACTCTCCTACGAGCAGTACTTC
CDR3 protein: CARFELSYEQYF

D gene: .
J gene: TRBJ2-5
V gene: TRBV7-6
clone size: .
CDR3 DNA: TGTGCCAGCAGCTCACGAACCGGGGAACCCTTCGGGACCCAGTACTTC
CDR3 protein: CASSSRTGEPFGTQYF

D gene: .
J gene: TRBJ1-2
V gene: TRBV6-2/TRBV6-3
clone size: .
CDR3 DNA: TGTGCCAGCAGTTCAAATCCGGATAGCGGCTACACCTTC
CDR3 protein: CASSSNPDSGYTF

D gene: .
J gene: TRBJ2-7
V gene: TRBV4-2
clone size: .
CDR3 DNA: TGTGCCAGCAGCCCCCAGCCCGACCAAACCTACGAGCAGTACTTC
CDR3 protein: CASSPQPDQTYEQYF

D gene: TRBD1
J gene: TRBJ2-5
V gene: TRBV28
clone size: .
CDR3 DNA: TGTGCCAGCAACGAGGGGGCGTGGGAGACCCAGTACTTC
CDR3 protein: CASNEGAWETQYF

D gene: .
J gene: TRBJ2-2
V gene: TRBV7-2
clone size: few
CDR3 DNA: TGTGCCAGCAGCCAAAAAAGCTGGGCGGGACGCCCTGGCGGGGAGCTGTTTTTT
CDR3 protein: CASSQKSWAGRPGGELFF

D gene: .
J gene: TRBJ2-3
V gene: TRBV3-1/TRBV3-2
clone size: .
CDR3 DNA: TGTGCCAGCAGCCGAAGGGGGGGGCAAGTAGATACGCAGTATTTT
CDR3 protein: CASSRRGGQVDTQYF

D gene: TRBD2
J gene: TRBJ2-1
V gene: TRBV19
clone size: .
CDR3 DNA: TGTGCCAGTAGTATCCGACTAGCGGCCTACAATGAGCAGTTCTTC
CDR3 protein: CASSIRLAAYNEQFF

D gene: .
J gene: TRBJ1-3
V gene: TRBV7-6
clone size: .
CDR3 DNA: TGTGCCAGCAGCTTAGGCGCAGCAGCTGGAAACACCATATATTTT
CDR3 protein: CASSLGAAAGNTIYF

D gene: TRBD2
J gene: TRBJ2-1
V gene: TRBV7-3
clone size: .
CDR3 DNA: TGTGCCAGCAGCCAAGTGGCGGGAGTTCAGCAGTTCTTC
CDR3 protein: CASSQVAGVQQFF

D gene: .
J gene: TRBJ1-1
V gene: TRBV7-2
clone size: .
CDR3 DNA: TGTGCCAGCAGCCCCTTGGGGGAAGTCGCTGAAGCTTTCTTT
CDR3 protein: CASSPLGEVAEAFF

D gene: TRBD2
J gene: TRBJ2-5
V gene: TRBV24-1
clone size: .
CDR3 DNA: TGTGCCACCATTAGGAGGGAGGGCCGGGGACAGACCCAGTACTTC
CDR3 protein: CATIRREGRGQTQYF

D gene: TRBD1
J gene: TRBJ2-4
V gene: TRBV6-1
clone size: .
CDR3 DNA: TGTGCCAGCAGTGGGCCCCAGGGGGCGGCCAAAAACATTCAGTACTTC
CDR3 protein: CASSGPQGAAKNIQYF

D gene: .
J gene: TRBJ1-1
V gene: TRBV19
clone size: .
CDR3 DNA: TGTGCCAGTAGTATAGCATTTGGCCGAGTGAACACTGAAGCTTTCTTT
CDR3 protein: CASSIAFGRVNTEAFF

D gene: .
J gene: TRBJ1-6
V gene: TRBV19
clone size: .
CDR3 DNA: TGTGCCAGTAGTATCCGGCAGTCTGAATCACCCCTCCACTTT
CDR3 protein: CASSIRQSESPLHF

D gene: .
J gene: TRBJ2-7
V gene: TRBV30
clone size: .
CDR3 DNA: TGTGCCTGGAGTAAAGCGCAGGCCTACGAGCAGTACTTC
CDR3 protein: CAWSKAQAYEQYF

D gene: TRBD1
J gene: TRBJ2-1
V gene: TRBV27
clone size: .
CDR3 DNA: TGTGCCAGCAGTCCGGGACAGGGTGGCTACAATGAGCAGTTCTTC
CDR3 protein: CASSPGQGGYNEQFF

D gene: .
J gene: TRBJ2-7
V gene: TRBV10-3
clone size: .
CDR3 DNA: TGTGCCATCAGGAATTCCTACGAGCAGTACTTC
CDR3 protein: CAIRNSYEQYF

D gene: .
J gene: TRBJ1-1
V gene: TRBV6-5
clone size: .
CDR3 DNA: TGTGCCAGCAGTTACGGGTTTGAAGCTTTCTTT
CDR3 protein: CASSYGFEAFF

D gene: TRBD1
J gene: TRBJ1-1
V gene: TRBV29-1
clone size: .
CDR3 DNA: TGCAGCGTTGATCACCAGGGGGGAGCTTTCTTT
CDR3 protein: CSVDHQGGAFF

D gene: .
J gene: TRBJ1-3
V gene: TRBV4-3
clone size: once
CDR3 DNA: TGCGCCAGCAGCCAAGAGAGTTTATCCATTCCCCTTCTCTCTGGAAACACCATATATTTT
CDR3 protein: CASSQESLSIPLLSGNTIYF

D gene: .
J gene: TRBJ2-7
V gene: TRBV6-2/TRBV6-3
clone size: .
CDR3 DNA: TGTGCCAGCAGTGCCCCCGCAACCTACGAGCAGTACTTC
CDR3 protein: CASSAPATYEQYF

D gene: .
J gene: TRBJ2-1
V gene: TRBV9
clone size: once
CDR3 DNA: TGTGCCAGCAGCGCGCAATACAATGAGCAGTTCTTC
CDR3 protein: CASSAQYNEQFF

D gene: TRBD1
J gene: TRBJ2-5
V gene: TRBV27
clone size: .
CDR3 DNA: TGTGCCAGCAGTGGCACAGGGGTCCAAGAGACCCAGTACTTC
CDR3 protein: CASSGTGVQETQYF

D gene: .
J gene: TRBJ2-7
V gene: TRBV9
clone size: .
CDR3 DNA: TGTGCCAGCAGCCTTGATGACCCGTCTCTGAGGAACGAGCAGTACTTC
CDR3 protein: CASSLDDPSLRNEQYF

D gene: .
J gene: TRBJ1-3
V gene: TRBV7-8
clone size: .
CDR3 DNA: TGTGCCAGCAGCGCTGGACCGCCGAGCTCTGGAAACACCATATATTTT
CDR3 protein: CASSAGPPSSGNTIYF

D gene: TRBD2
J gene: TRBJ2-7
V gene: TRBV4-3
clone size: .
CDR3 DNA: TGCGCCAGCAGCCAAGATCGTATGACTAGCGGGTCCTACGAGCAGTACTTC
CDR3 protein: CASSQDRMTSGSYEQYF

D gene: .
J gene: TRBJ2-1
V gene: TRBV2
clone size: .
CDR3 DNA: TGTGCCAGCATGGGGCGGGGACCCTACAATGAGCAGTTCTTC
CDR3 protein: CASMGRGPYNEQFF

D gene: .
J gene: TRBJ2-2
V gene: TRBV6-5
clone size: .
CDR3 DNA: TGTGCCAGCAGTTACAGGAATGAGAACACCGGGGAGCTGTTTTTT
CDR3 protein: CASSYRNENTGELFF

D gene: .
J gene: TRBJ1-3
V gene: TRBV28
clone size: .
CDR3 DNA: TGTGCCAGCAGACGACCTGGGGGTACAGGAAACACCATATATTTT
CDR3 protein: CASRRPGGTGNTIYF

D gene: .
J gene: TRBJ2-7
V gene: TRBV29-1
clone size: .
CDR3 DNA: TGCAGCGCGACTTTGGGGGAGCAGTACTTC
CDR3 protein: CSATLGEQYF

D gene: .
J gene: TRBJ1-2
V gene: TRBV28
clone size: .
CDR3 DNA: TGTGCCAGCACCGTTCTAGGGTCTTATGGCTACACCTTC
CDR3 protein: CASTVLGSYGYTF

D gene: TRBD2
J gene: TRBJ2-2
V gene: TRBV27
clone size: .
CDR3 DNA: TGTGCCAGCAGTCCCCTGGGGAGGGTGAACGGGGAGCTGTTTTTT
CDR3 protein: CASSPLGRVNGELFF

D gene: .
J gene: TRBJ1-2
V gene: TRBV6-5
clone size: once
CDR3 DNA: TGTGCCAGCAGTTCAGCGGGAGGGGCGCGTTATGGCTACACCTTC
CDR3 protein: CASSSAGGARYGYTF

D gene: TRBD1
J gene: TRBJ1-6
V gene: TRBV28
clone size: .
CDR3 DNA: TGTGCCAGCAGTCTATCGACAGGGGGAATGAATTCACCCCTCCACTTT
CDR3 protein: CASSLSTGGMNSPLHF

D gene: .
J gene: TRBJ2-2
V gene: TRBV2
clone size: .
CDR3 DNA: TGTGCCAGCAGTGATAAACAGGGTTCCGGAAGCACCGGGGAGCTGTTTTTT
CDR3 protein: CASSDKQGSGSTGELFF

D gene: .
J gene: TRBJ1-5
V gene: TRBV30
clone size: .
CDR3 DNA: TGTGCCTGGAGTGTCCCCTGGGGTGGCAATCAGCCCCAGCATTTT
CDR3 protein: CAWSVPWGGNQPQHF

D gene: .
J gene: TRBJ1-5
V gene: TRBV27
clone size: .
CDR3 DNA: TGTGCCAGCAGTTTATCAGGGGGAACGCCCCAGCATTTT
CDR3 protein: CASSLSGGTPQHF

D gene: .
J gene: TRBJ1-6
V gene: TRBV6-4
clone size: .
CDR3 DNA: TGTGCCAGCAGCTCCGGGACCTATAATTCACCCCTCCACTTT
CDR3 protein: CASSSGTYNSPLHF

D gene: .
J gene: TRBJ2-5
V gene: TRBV5-1
clone size: .
CDR3 DNA: TGCGCCAGCAGCTTTTCCTTTCCGGGACACCCAGGGGAGACCCAGTACTTC
CDR3 protein: CASSFSFPGHPGETQYF

D gene: TRBD2
J gene: TRBJ2-1
V gene: TRBV7-9
clone size: .
CDR3 DNA: TGTGCCAGCAGCCTAGGCGGGAGCCCCTCCTACAATGAGCAGTTCTTC
CDR3 protein: CASSLGGSPSYNEQFF

D gene: .
J gene: TRBJ1-4
V gene: TRBV6-1
clone size: .
CDR3 DNA: TGTGCCAGCAGTGAACGTGGGGGCGCGGAAAAACTGTTTTTT
CDR3 protein: CASSERGGAEKLFF

D gene: TRBD1
J gene: TRBJ1-3
V gene: TRBV4-2
clone size: .
CDR3 DNA: TGTGCCAGCAGCCCCCAGGACAGGGGGCCAGGAAACACCATATATTTT
CDR3 protein: CASSPQDRGPGNTIYF

D gene: .
J gene: TRBJ1-3
V gene: TRBV28
clone size: .
CDR3 DNA: TGTGCCAGCAGTTTATTCGAACTTCCTGGAAACACCATATATTTT
CDR3 protein: CASSLFELPGNTIYF